This T cell receptor beta chain was recovered during a study of blood T cell repertoires in COVID-19 (dated by TCRdb to 2020 to 2022). Concerning the study at large: Samples covering the acute and convalescent phases of COVID-19 were provided by collaborators in the United States, Italy and Spain. The prospective study material was composed of cDNA or gDNA derived from T cells, B-cell-depleted T cells, or PBMCs. Subjects who had been exposed to COVID-19, were actively infected with it, or had recovered from it provided the deeply sampled blood TCRbeta repertoires that made up the dataset. The repertoires were released in a freely available public database intended as a resource for research on the immune response to SARS-CoV-2. The samples were drawn from two sources: the first 160 participants of the ongoing ImmuneRACE study, and 1,254 subjects contributed by 6 global collaborators. Nearly every sample came with metadata listing a de-identified subject ID, COVID-19 status, age in years and sex. Where HLA class I and class II types were available, the types were taken from metadata supplied by the sample provider, not from assay-based typing. The research as a whole found: How much clinical and demographic metadata was included differed by source and by participant, and the metadata was provided uncurated.

TCRbeta CDR3 regions were amplified from genomic DNA by means of the immunoSEQ Assay, a bias-controlled multiplex PCR. In the original analysis: The number of nucleated cells in each sample was estimated from the amplification of reference gene primers within the assay. To quantify the absolute abundance of each unique TCRbeta CDR3 rearrangement, sequence reads were collapsed and filtered. Productive Simpson clonality was computed per sample as the square root of Simpson's diversity index over productive rearrangements. TCRdb took over this immuneACCESS table, retaining in-frame rearrangements with V and J assigned. Such tables are incomplete; in checked studies, under half of the missing clones stem from an unresolved V gene, and the remainder is unexplained. V and J calls and clone size are given by that table; D and trimming were obtained from the DNA. The sample has approximately 400,000 clones on record, roughly four fifths of them singletons. Clones ranked in the top ten supply 5% to 6% of the sample.

Taken from the germline V gene, the CDR1 and CDR2 loops are SQVTM and ANQGSEA. V and J are trimmed by 4 bases and 3 bases, and the gene matches miss 5 bases of the junction. From its cysteine to its phenylalanine, the CDR3 spans 13 amino acids. The DNA shown is the 39-base CDR3, in frame from base 1. Enrolling through a virtual design, the prospective study's participants ranged in age from about 18 to 89 years and lived across about two dozen United States geographic areas. To assign participants to cohorts, the prospective study relied on clinical history that participants themselves reported in a screening survey and a study questionnaire. ImmuneRACE Cohort 3 recovered participants were defined by two consecutive negative NP/OP PCR tests, healthcare professional clearance, or symptom resolution. In the prospective study, mobile phlebotomists collected whole blood, serum and a nasopharyngeal or oropharyngeal swab from each participant. Additional blood draws and questionnaires over a 2-month period could optionally be provided by prospective study participants. Before DNA extraction, prospective study blood samples were shipped either frozen or at room temperature.

Details on this clone: Its recognized antigen is unknown. No quality values exist for individual bases; no much larger clone is one base distant.

This TCR derives from a woman aged 50 to 60 who had recovered from COVID-19. The rearrangement combines TRBV29-1 with TRBJ1-2, and 7 junctional nucleotides match TRBD1. Sequencing was performed on PBMCs or T cells enriched from blood (not recorded which). For the CDR3, the sequence is CSVGLGTDYGYTF. The sequenced DNA is TGCAGCGTTGGTCTGGGGACAGACTATGGCTACACCTTC.